This T cell receptor (beta chain) was obtained from a study of T cell responses to AZD1222 COVID-19 vaccine. Study-wide results and caveats: There were vaccine-associated CD4 TCRs across spike, dominant at 160-218 and 743-854. Baseline testing showed seropositivity in only six or seven AZD1222 recipients. Two doses of AZD1222 preceded a rise in Spike-specific TCR breadth and depth. Repertoire collection took place solely once the T cell response had peaked.

Sequencing used immunoSEQ multiplex PCR; TCRdb keeps in-frame clones, though not all of them. Of fewer than 90,000 clones detected, over 75% appear once; the ten largest clones hold approximately 11%. Of note for this clone: The antigen remains undetermined.

Germline trimming cut 5 bases from V and 7 bases from J; bases unmatched to any gene: 7. The CDR3 is 14 residues long. In germline, CDR1 is SGHNT, CDR2 YENEEA. This chain links TRBV11-3 with TRBJ2-2; 7 positions match TRBD2. This receptor was obtained from an adult in good health. This specimen consisted of peripheral blood, obtained on day 0 of AZD1222 vaccination. Here the CDR3 reads CASSQRGRGGELFF. The CDR3 bases are TGTGCCAGCAGCCAGCGGGGCCGGGGCGGGGAGCTGTTTTTT.